Detailed here is one T cell receptor (beta chain). CDR3 length: 13 amino acids. V was clipped by 5 bases and J by 7 bases, with 14 bases between them. CDR1 is SQVTM and CDR2 is ANQGSEA in the germline V gene. This sample stems from a study of blood T cell repertoires in COVID-19. Here immunoSEQ multiplex PCR was the method, and the copy in TCRdb shows in-frame clones only, minus some. The table records over 45,000 clones, around 82% of them present only once. Sequenced material: peripheral blood. The chain uses TRBV29-1 and TRBJ2-2; possibly TRBD2 for D (6 bases). The receptor was isolated from a man in his sixties with acute or convalescent COVID-19. The CDR3 spells CSVTRLVNGELFF. The CDR3 DNA is TGCAGCGTTACCCGACTAGTGAACGGGGAGCTGTTTTTT.